One sample yielded the 14 T cell receptor beta chains listed below, sequenced in a study of shared clonotypes between healthy human individuals. Only in-frame clones appear in the TCRdb table, and some are missing; sequencing was by immunoSEQ multiplex PCR. Of millions of clones listed, roughly 94% are singletons. Sequenced material: naive CD4+ T cells sorted from blood. The subset is: CD45RA+ positively selected. Every receptor here comes from a young man in good health.

The chain is built from TRBV30 and TRBJ1-4; D might be TRBD1 (6 bases). The CDR3 length is 13 residues. Germline V CDR1 and CDR2: GTSNPN, SVGIG (reference sequence). V dropped 1 base and J dropped 6 bases, with 9 bases sitting between them. The DNA for the CDR3 is TGTGCCTGGAGTGGAACAGGGCATGAAAAACTGTTTTTT. Its translation is CAWSGTGHEKLFF.

The rearrangement links TRBV2 to TRBJ2-5; maybe TRBD2 (5 bases). CDR1 SNHLY and CDR2 FYNNEI come from the germline V gene. Trimming removed 1 base at V and 5 bases at J, with 11 bases between. The CDR3 is made up of 14 amino acids. CDR3 in amino acids: CASSEVVGGETQYF. CDR3 coding DNA: TGTGCCAGCAGTGAAGTTGTGGGCGGGGAGACCCAGTACTTC.

This chain connects TRBV7-2 to TRBJ1-5, with no clear D. CDR1 and CDR2 from the germline V gene are SGHTA and FQGNSA. The CDR3 totals 14 residues. V was shortened by 3 bases and J by 4 bases, with 10 bases between the two germline ends. The DNA of the CDR3 is TGTGCCAGCAGCTTTGGTCCAGCAAATCAGCCCCAGCATTTT. Amino acid sequence: CASSFGPANQPQHF.

The chain links TRBV27 to TRBJ2-1, with 10 bases aligning to TRBD2. Trimming at V came to 5 bases and at J to 6 bases, leaving 7 bases not matched to a gene. Germline lookup yields CDR1 MNHEY and CDR2 SMNVEV (reference sequence). The CDR3 length is 15 residues. The CDR3 DNA follows: TGTGCCAGCAGTGGCCCTAGCGGGAGTGGCAATGAGCAGTTCTTC. Amino acids: CASSGPSGSGNEQFF.

The gene calls are TRBV5-4 and TRBJ1-2; the D is unclear. The V gene's germline CDR1 is SGHNT and CDR2 YYREEE (reference sequence). CDR3 length: 12 residues. V was shortened by 3 bases and J by 7 bases, with 10 bases between the two germline ends. The CDR3, as DNA: TGTGCCAGCAGCTCCGCCCCCGGTGGCTACACCTTC. It yields the protein CASSSAPGGYTF.

Turning to this clone: The same CDR3 arises from other DNA sequences in this sample as well. The chain carries TRBV5-1 and TRBJ2-3; a weak D match, TRBD2 (6 bases). V gave up 1 base and J gave up 1 base, with 7 bases separating them. Germline V gives CDR1 SGHRS, CDR2 YFSETQ. This CDR3 comprises 14 residues. CDR3: CASSLRGGTDTQYF. DNA of the CDR3: TGCGCCAGCAGCTTGCGCGGGGGCACAGATACGCAGTATTTT.

The CDR3 here is CASSQDWGQAHQPQHF. As DNA, the CDR3 is TGCGCCAGCAGCCAAGATTGGGGACAGGCCCATCAGCCCCAGCATTTT. The chain links TRBV4-3 to TRBJ1-5; 8 positions match TRBD1. CDR1 and CDR2 (germline): LGHNA, YSLEER. This CDR3 spans 16 amino acids. The V gene end was trimmed by 0 bases and the J gene end by 5 bases; junction bases not matched to a gene: 6.

This chain connects TRBV2 to TRBJ2-2, with a weak D call TRBD1 (5 bases). Trimming shortened V by 6 bases and J by 10 bases, and 15 bases separated the two germline ends. The CDR3 runs 13 residues. Germline loops: CDR1 SNHLY, CDR2 FYNNEI. The CDR3 bases are TGTGCCAGCAGCGGGCAGGGCCCAGAGGAGCTGTTTTTT. This encodes CASSGQGPEELFF.

V gene TRBV5-8 combines with J gene TRBJ2-5; the match to TRBD2 covers 9 bases. The length of the CDR3 is 17 residues. Unmatched junction bases numbered 8, after V lost 0 bases and J lost 2 bases. The germline V gene encodes CDR1 SGHTS and CDR2 YDEGEE. CDR3 protein: CASSLGAQAGGQETQYF. For the CDR3, the DNA is TGTGCCAGCAGCTTGGGAGCCCAGGCGGGGGGGCAAGAGACCCAGTACTTC. The variable domain in full, with the rest retrieved from reference TRBV5-8 and TRBJ2-5, is EAGVTQSPTHLIKTRGQQATLRCSPISGHTSVYWYQQALGLGLQFLLWYDEGEERNRGNFPPRFSGRQFPNYSSELNVNALELEDSALYLCASSLGAQAGGQETQYFGPGTRLLVL.

The chain has TRBV7-2 and TRBJ1-2; no firm D call. The CDR3 runs 14 residues. Germline CDR1 is SGHTA and CDR2 is FQGNSA. The V gene lost 1 base and the J gene lost 3 bases, with 9 bases spanning the gap. CDR3: CASSLGGNYYGYTF. As DNA, the CDR3 is TGTGCCAGCAGCTTAGGAGGCAATTACTATGGCTACACCTTC. The variable domain in full, completed from reference TRBV7-2 and TRBJ1-2, reads GAGVSQSPSNKVTEKGKDVELRCDPISGHTALYWYRQSLGQGLEFLIYFQGNSAPDKSGLPSDRFSAERTGGSVSTLTIQRTQQEDSAVYLCASSLGGNYYGYTFGSGTRLTVV.

The chain employs TRBV5-6 and TRBJ2-5; D remains unclear. Germline V lookup: CDR1 SGHDT, CDR2 YYEEEE. Trimming removed 4 bases from V and 4 bases from J, with 14 bases in between. The CDR3 is made up of 14 amino acids. CDR3 sequence: CASSEQKARETQYF. For the CDR3, the DNA is TGTGCCAGCAGCGAGCAGAAGGCCCGAGAGACCCAGTACTTC.

The chain links TRBV11-2 to TRBJ1-6, with 8 nucleotides matching TRBD1. Germline assignment: CDR1 SGHAT and CDR2 FQNNGV. J was trimmed by 8 bases and V by 1 base; bases with no gene match: 4. The CDR3 length is 15 residues. CDR3 coding DNA: TGTGCCAGCAGCTTAGGTGGACAGGGTGATTCACCCCTCCACTTT. Protein: CASSLGGQGDSPLHF.

This clone was counted once. A single base separates this from a much larger clone, so it may be a read error. The chain is built from TRBV11-2 and TRBJ2-5; D is ambiguous. TRBJ2-7 explains the end of the DNA better; the J call may be wrong. This CDR3 has 11 residues. Germline V gives CDR1 SGHAT, CDR2 FQNNGV. CDR3 DNA: TGTGCCAGCAGCTTAACCTACGAGCAGTACTTC. It is translated as CASSLTYEQYF.

This clone has only one observation. The sample carries other DNA sequences with the same CDR3. This chain connects TRBV18 to TRBJ1-5, with 10 bases aligning to TRBD1. The CDR3 consists of 14 residues. Germline CDR1 is KGHSH and CDR2 is LQKENI. Trimming took 3 bases from V and 5 from J; bases not matched to a gene: 1. Here the CDR3 DNA reads TGTGCCAGCTCACCCGGGACAGGGGATCAGCCCCAGCATTTT. This sequence encodes CASSPGTGDQPQHF. The full variable domain, in which reference TRBV18 and TRBJ1-5 provide the parts outside the CDR3, is NAGVMQNPRHLVRRRGQEARLRCSPMKGHSHVYWYRQLPEEGLKFMVYLQKENIIDESGMPKERFSAEFPKEGPSILRIQQVVRGDSAAYFCASSPGTGDQPQHFGDGTRLSIL.